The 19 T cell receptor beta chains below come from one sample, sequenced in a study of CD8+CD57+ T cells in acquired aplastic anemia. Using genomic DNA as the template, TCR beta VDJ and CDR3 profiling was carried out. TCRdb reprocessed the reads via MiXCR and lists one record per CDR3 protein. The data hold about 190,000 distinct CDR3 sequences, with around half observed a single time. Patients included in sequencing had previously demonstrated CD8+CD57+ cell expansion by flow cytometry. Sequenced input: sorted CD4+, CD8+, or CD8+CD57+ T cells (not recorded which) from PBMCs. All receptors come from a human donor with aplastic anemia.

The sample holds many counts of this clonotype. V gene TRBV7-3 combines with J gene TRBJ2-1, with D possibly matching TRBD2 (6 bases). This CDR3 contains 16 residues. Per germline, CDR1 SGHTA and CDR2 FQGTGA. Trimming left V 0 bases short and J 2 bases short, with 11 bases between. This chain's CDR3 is CASSLTGGAPYNEQFF. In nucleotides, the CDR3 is TGTGCCAGCAGCTTAACGGGAGGTGCTCCCTACAATGAGCAGTTCTTC.

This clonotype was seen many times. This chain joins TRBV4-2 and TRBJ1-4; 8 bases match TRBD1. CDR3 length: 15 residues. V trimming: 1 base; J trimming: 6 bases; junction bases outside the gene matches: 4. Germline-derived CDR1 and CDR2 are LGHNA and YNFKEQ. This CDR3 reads CASSQAGGEDEKLFF. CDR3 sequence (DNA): TGTGCCAGCAGCCAAGCAGGGGGCGAGGATGAAAAACTGTTTTTT.

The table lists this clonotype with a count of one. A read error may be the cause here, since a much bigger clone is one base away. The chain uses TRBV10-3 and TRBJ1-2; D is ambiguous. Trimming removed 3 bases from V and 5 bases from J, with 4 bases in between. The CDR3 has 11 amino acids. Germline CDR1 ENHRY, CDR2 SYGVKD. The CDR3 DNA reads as TGTGCCATCAGTGAAACTTATGGCTACACCTTC. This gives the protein CAISETYGYTF.

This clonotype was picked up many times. The CDR3 sequence is CASRPGQGLYEQYF. The CDR3, as DNA: TGTGCCAGCCGCCCCGGACAGGGACTTTACGAGCAGTACTTC. The chain carries TRBV5-5 and TRBJ2-7, with 8 positions matching TRBD1. Germline-derived CDR1 and CDR2 are SGHKS and YYEKEE (reference sequence). This CDR3 comprises 14 residues. V was pared by 7 bases and J by 4 bases, with 10 bases of the junction left unmatched.

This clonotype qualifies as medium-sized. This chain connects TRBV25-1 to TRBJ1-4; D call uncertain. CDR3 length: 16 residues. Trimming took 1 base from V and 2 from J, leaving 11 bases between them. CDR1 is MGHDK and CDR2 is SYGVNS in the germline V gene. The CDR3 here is CASSESAGSTNEKLFF. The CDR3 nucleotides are TGTGCCAGCAGTGAATCCGCAGGTTCCACTAATGAAAAACTGTTTTTT. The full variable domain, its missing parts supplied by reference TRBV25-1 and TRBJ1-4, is EADIYQTPRYLVIGTGKKITLECSQTMGHDKMYWYQQDPGMELHLIHYSYGVNSTEKGDLSSESTVSRIRTEHFPLTLESARPSHTSQYLCASSESAGSTNEKLFFGSGTQLSVL.

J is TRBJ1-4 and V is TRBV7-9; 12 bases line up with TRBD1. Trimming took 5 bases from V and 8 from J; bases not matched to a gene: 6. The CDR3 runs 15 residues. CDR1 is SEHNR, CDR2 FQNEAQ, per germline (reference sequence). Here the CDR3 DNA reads TGTGCCAGCAGCCGGACCGGGACAGGGGGCGAAAAACTGTTTTTT. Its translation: CASSRTGTGGEKLFF.

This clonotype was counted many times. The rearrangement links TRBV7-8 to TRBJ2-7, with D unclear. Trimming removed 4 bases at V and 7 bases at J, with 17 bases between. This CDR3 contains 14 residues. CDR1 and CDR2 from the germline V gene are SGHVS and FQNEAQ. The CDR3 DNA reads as TGTGCCAGCAGCTGGCAAGGCGGTGTGAGGGAGCAGTACTTC. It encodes CASSWQGGVREQYF.

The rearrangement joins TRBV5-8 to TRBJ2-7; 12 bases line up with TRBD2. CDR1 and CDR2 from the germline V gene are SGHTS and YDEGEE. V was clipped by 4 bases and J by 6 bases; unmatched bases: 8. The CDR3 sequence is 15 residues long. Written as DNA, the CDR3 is TGTGCCAGCAGCCGGACTAGCGGGACCGCCCGCGAGCAGTACTTC. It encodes CASSRTSGTAREQYF.

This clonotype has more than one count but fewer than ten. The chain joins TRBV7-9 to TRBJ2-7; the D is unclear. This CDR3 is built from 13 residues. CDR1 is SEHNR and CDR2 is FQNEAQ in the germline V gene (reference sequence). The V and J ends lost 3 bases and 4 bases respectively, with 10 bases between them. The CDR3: CASSLAGVYEQYF. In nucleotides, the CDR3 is TGTGCCAGCAGCTTGGCCGGTGTTTACGAGCAGTACTTC.

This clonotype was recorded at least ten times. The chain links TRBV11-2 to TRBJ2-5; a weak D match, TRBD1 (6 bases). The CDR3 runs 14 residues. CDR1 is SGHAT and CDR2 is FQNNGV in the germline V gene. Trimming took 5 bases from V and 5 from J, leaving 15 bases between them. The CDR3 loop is CASSRYRVGETQYF. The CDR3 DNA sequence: TGTGCCAGCAGCAGATACAGGGTCGGGGAGACCCAGTACTTC.

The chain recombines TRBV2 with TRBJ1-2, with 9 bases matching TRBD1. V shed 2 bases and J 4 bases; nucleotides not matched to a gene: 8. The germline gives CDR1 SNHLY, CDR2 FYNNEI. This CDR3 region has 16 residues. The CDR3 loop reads CASSETLQGAFYGYTF. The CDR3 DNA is TGTGCCAGCAGTGAAACCCTACAGGGGGCGTTCTATGGCTACACCTTC.

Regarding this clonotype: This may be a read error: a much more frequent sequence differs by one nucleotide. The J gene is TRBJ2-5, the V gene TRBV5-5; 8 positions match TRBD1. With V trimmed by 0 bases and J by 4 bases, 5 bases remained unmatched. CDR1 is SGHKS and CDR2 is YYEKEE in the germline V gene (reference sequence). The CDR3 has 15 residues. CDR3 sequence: CASSLVPGGGETQYF. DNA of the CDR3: TGTGCCAGCAGCTTGGTCCCAGGGGGCGGAGAGACCCAGTACTTC.

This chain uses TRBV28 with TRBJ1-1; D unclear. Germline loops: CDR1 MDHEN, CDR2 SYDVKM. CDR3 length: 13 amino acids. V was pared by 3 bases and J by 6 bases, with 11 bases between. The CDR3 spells CASSFPGYAEAFF. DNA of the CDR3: TGTGCCAGCAGTTTCCCGGGCTACGCTGAAGCTTTCTTT. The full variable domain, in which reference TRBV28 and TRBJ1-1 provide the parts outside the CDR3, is DVKVTQSSRYLVKRTGEKVFLECVQDMDHENMFWYRQDPGLGLRLIYFSYDVKMKEKGDIPEGYSVSREKKERFSLILESASTNQTSMYLCASSFPGYAEAFFGQGTRLTVV.

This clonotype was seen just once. As DNA, the CDR3 is TGTGCCAGTAGTACCGCGGGACAGGGGGCAATACGGGCTATGTATGAGCAGTACTTC. Protein product: CASSTAGQGAIRAMYEQYF. The J gene is TRBJ2-7, the V gene TRBV19; 12 bases match TRBD1. After removal of 4 bases from V and 7 bases from J, the junction contained 20 bases not matched to a gene. The CDR3 consists of 19 residues. Per germline, CDR1 LNHDA and CDR2 SQIVND (reference sequence). The full variable domain, its missing parts supplied by reference TRBV19 and TRBJ2-7, is DGGITQSPKYLFRKEGQNVTLSCEQNLNHDAMYWYRQDPGQGLRLIYYSQIVNDFQKGDIAEGYSVSREKKESFPLTVTSAQKNPTAFYLCASSTAGQGAIRAMYEQYFGPGTRLTVT.

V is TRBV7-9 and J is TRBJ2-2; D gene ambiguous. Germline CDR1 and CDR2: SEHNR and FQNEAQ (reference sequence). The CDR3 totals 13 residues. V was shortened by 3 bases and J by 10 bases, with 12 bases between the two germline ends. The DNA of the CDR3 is TGTGCCAGCAGCTTTGAGAGTGGGGAGGAGCTGTTTTTT. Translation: CASSFESGEELFF.

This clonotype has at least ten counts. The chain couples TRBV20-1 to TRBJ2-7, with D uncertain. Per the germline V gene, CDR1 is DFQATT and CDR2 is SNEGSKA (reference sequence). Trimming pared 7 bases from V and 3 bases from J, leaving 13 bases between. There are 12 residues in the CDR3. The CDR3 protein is CSVSDRVYEQYF. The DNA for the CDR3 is TGCAGTGTCTCGGACCGTGTCTACGAGCAGTACTTC.

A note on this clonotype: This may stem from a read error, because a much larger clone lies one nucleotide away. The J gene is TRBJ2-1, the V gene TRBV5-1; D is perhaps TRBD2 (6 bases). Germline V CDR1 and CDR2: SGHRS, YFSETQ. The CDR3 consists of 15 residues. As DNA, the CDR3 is TGCACCAGCAGCTCAGGGACTCCCAGTCTATCCGAGCAGTTCTTC. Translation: CTSSSGTPSLSEQFF.

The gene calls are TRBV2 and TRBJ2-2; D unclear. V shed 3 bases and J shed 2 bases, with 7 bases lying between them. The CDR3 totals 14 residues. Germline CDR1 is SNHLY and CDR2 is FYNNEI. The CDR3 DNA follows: TGTGCCAGCAGTGACACCCGAAACACCGGGGAGCTGTTTTTT. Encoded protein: CASSDTRNTGELFF.

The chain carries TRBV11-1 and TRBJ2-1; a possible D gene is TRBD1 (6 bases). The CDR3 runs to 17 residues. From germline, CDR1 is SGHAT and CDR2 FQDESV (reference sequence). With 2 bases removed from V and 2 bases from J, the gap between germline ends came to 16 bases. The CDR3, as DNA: TGTGCCAGCAGCTTATGGGGGCAGGGGAAAACCTACAATGAGCAGTTCTTC. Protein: CASSLWGQGKTYNEQFF.